This passage covers 25 T cell receptor beta chains from one sample sequenced in a study of CD8 T cells in ankylosing spondylitis. Study results and caveats: A TCR beta motif made of fewer than ten highly homologous variants seemed typical of ankylosing spondylitis blood.

Their specific antigens are unknown. MiXCR was run by TCRdb on the 5' RACE reads, yielding one entry per CDR3 protein. The table has 200,000 to 250,000 distinct CDR3 sequences, about 7.3% seen once. The specimen sequenced was blood, either unsorted or a sorted T cell fraction (not recorded which). These receptors came from a male donor with ankylosing spondylitis.

This clonotype was counted ten times or more. V and J are TRBV6-2 or TRBV6-3 and TRBJ2-1; D gene unclear. The V gene's germline CDR1 is MNHEY and CDR2 SVGEGT. There are 12 residues in the CDR3. V was shortened by 4 bases and J by 4 bases, with 5 bases between the two germline ends. The CDR3 nucleotides read TGTGCCAGCAGTTCGGAGTACAATGAGCAGTTCTTC. This translates into CASSSEYNEQFF.

This chain connects TRBV21-1 to TRBJ2-7; the table's TRBD1 call for D was not verified on the DNA. TRBV21-1 is assigned pseudogene status. The CDR3 is 14 residues long. CDR3: CASSKGNRFYEQYF. For the CDR3, the DNA is TGTGCCAGCAGCAAAGGGAACAGGTTCTACGAGCAGTACTTC.

The chain carries TRBV20-1 and TRBJ1-2; D unresolved. The length of the CDR3 is 14 residues. Per the germline V gene, CDR1 is DFQATT and CDR2 is SNEGSKA (reference sequence). V gave up 5 bases and J gave up 4 bases, with 17 bases separating them. CDR3 DNA: TGCAGTGCTCCGCTGATAACCGGGTCCTATGGCTACACCTTC. Translated: CSAPLITGSYGYTF.

This clonotype appeared many times. The CDR3 protein is CASSQEAQIQVTGELFF. The CDR3 DNA sequence: TGCGCCAGCAGCCAAGAAGCGCAGATACAGGTCACCGGGGAGCTGTTTTTT. The chain uses TRBV4-3 and TRBJ2-2; maybe TRBD1 (5 bases). The CDR3 sequence is 17 residues long. With 0 bases removed from V and 4 bases from J, the gap between germline ends came to 15 bases. Germline CDR1 reads LGHNA; CDR2 reads YSLEER.

This clonotype was detected many times. The V and J genes are TRBV5-1 and TRBJ2-1, with 8 bases fitting TRBD1. Trimming took 0 bases from V and 7 from J; bases not matched to a gene: 6. Germline V gene lookup returns CDR1 SGHRS and CDR2 YFSETQ. The CDR3 runs 15 residues. CDR3 nucleotides: TGCGCCAGCAGCTTGGTTCAGGGGGCGGGTAATGAGCAGTTCTTC. Translation: CASSLVQGAGNEQFF.

This clonotype was seen at least ten times. The chain couples TRBV5-6 to TRBJ2-4, with a possible D match to TRBD1 (5 bases). Trimming removed 3 bases from V and 2 bases from J, with 9 bases in between. This CDR3 has 14 residues. CDR1 is SGHDT and CDR2 is YYEEEE in the germline V gene. The CDR3 DNA sequence: TGTGCCAGCAGCTATCAGGGTTCCAAAAACATTCAGTACTTC. It encodes CASSYQGSKNIQYF.

This clonotype was seen a few times. This rearrangement joins TRBV4-2 to TRBJ2-7, with 8 bases identical to TRBD1. V gave up 2 bases and J gave up 3 bases; unmatched junction bases: 9. The CDR3 runs to 16 residues. The germline V gene encodes CDR1 LGHNA and CDR2 YNFKEQ. This CDR3 is CASSQYHRQGIYEQYF. CDR3 nucleotides: TGTGCCAGCAGCCAATACCATCGACAGGGGATCTACGAGCAGTACTTC.

This clonotype was recorded a few times. V and J are TRBV3-1 and TRBJ1-1; D may be TRBD1 (5 bases). The germline V and J ends were trimmed by 1 base and 1 base, with 10 bases remaining between them. The CDR3 runs to 15 residues. Per the germline V gene, CDR1 is LGHDT and CDR2 is YNNKEL (reference sequence). The CDR3 is CASSQVEGTNTEAFF. In nucleotides, the CDR3 is TGTGCCAGCAGCCAAGTCGAGGGGACGAACACTGAAGCTTTCTTT.

There are many counts of this clonotype. The rearrangement joins TRBV15 to TRBJ1-4, with D hard to call. The CDR3 has 15 amino acids. Germline lookup yields CDR1 LNHNV and CDR2 YYDKDF (reference sequence). V lost 0 bases, J lost 2 bases, and 7 bases lay in between. The DNA of the CDR3 is TGTGCCACCAGCAGAGATGCGGGGACTAATGAAAAACTGTTTTTT. Translation gives CATSRDAGTNEKLFF.

At least ten counts were recorded for this clonotype. V and J are TRBV4-3 and TRBJ2-7, with 13 positions matching TRBD2. This CDR3 spans 15 amino acids. The V gene's germline CDR1 is LGHNA and CDR2 YSLEER. The trim removed 0 bases at V and 6 bases at J, leaving 2 bases unmatched. Written as DNA, the CDR3 is TGCGCCAGCAGCCAAGAGGGACTAGCGGGGCGCGAGCAGTACTTC. As protein: CASSQEGLAGREQYF.

In its sample, this clonotype was seen many times. V is TRBV7-8 and J is TRBJ1-1, with D perhaps TRBD1 (6 bases). CDR1 is SGHVS, CDR2 FQNEAQ, per germline. The CDR3 is 17 residues long. Trimming pared 3 bases from V and 0 bases from J, leaving 17 bases between. The CDR3 reads CASSLGTLFQMNTEAFF. CDR3 DNA: TGTGCCAGCAGCTTGGGGACATTGTTTCAAATGAACACTGAAGCTTTCTTT. The full variable domain, in which reference TRBV7-8 and TRBJ1-1 provide the parts outside the CDR3, is GAGVSQSPRYKVAKRGQDVALRCDPISGHVSLFWYQQALGQGPEFLTYFQNEAQLDKSGLPSDRFFAERPEGSVSTLKIQRTQQEDSAVYLCASSLGTLFQMNTEAFFGQGTRLTVV.

There are many counts of this clonotype. The gene calls are TRBV6-5 and TRBJ2-2; 7 nucleotides agree with TRBD1. Germline V gene data show CDR1 as MNHEY and CDR2 as SVGAGI. With 0 bases clipped from V and 8 bases from J, the junction kept 15 bases outside the gene matches. This CDR3 comprises 18 residues. In DNA, the CDR3 is TGTGCCAGCAGTTACTCCGCGGACCCCCACCCGGACAGGGGGGAGCTGTTTTTT. Encoded protein: CASSYSADPHPDRGELFF.

This clonotype was counted many times. V and J are TRBV7-2 and TRBJ1-2; D possibly corresponds to TRBD1 (6 bases). This CDR3 has 13 residues. Per germline, CDR1 SGHTA and CDR2 FQGNSA. The V and J ends lost 0 bases and 6 bases respectively, with 8 bases between them. CDR3 DNA: TGTGCCAGCAGCTTAGCGGGACACAATGGCTACACCTTC. Translation: CASSLAGHNGYTF.

This clonotype was detected ten times or more. This rearrangement joins TRBV10-1 to TRBJ2-1, with 16 positions matching TRBD2. Germline assignment: CDR1 WNHNN and CDR2 SYGVQD (reference sequence). The junction had 2 bases not matched to a gene; V was cut back by 8 bases and J by 1 base. This CDR3 region has 16 residues. The CDR3 DNA reads TGCGCCAGCGGGACTAGCGGGAGGGGGTCCTACAATGAGCAGTTCTTC. Its protein product is CASGTSGRGSYNEQFF.

This clonotype was seen just once. The rearrangement uses TRBV6-5 and TRBJ2-1, with 9 bases that match TRBD2. Losses at the gene ends were 0 bases for V and 1 base for J; bases not matched to a gene: 13. The CDR3 sequence is 20 residues long. Germline CDR1 reads MNHEY; CDR2 reads SVGAGI. CDR3 region: CASSYSLRSQSGGSYNEQFF. The CDR3 bases are TGTGCCAGCAGTTACTCACTTCGGTCCCAGAGCGGGGGGTCCTACAATGAGCAGTTCTTC.

This clonotype was seen a few times. V gene TRBV7-9 combines with J gene TRBJ2-3, with D uncertain. V lost 5 bases to trimming and J lost 6 bases, with 9 bases between them. CDR1 SEHNR and CDR2 FQNEAQ come from the germline V gene (reference sequence). This CDR3 has 12 residues. Written as DNA, the CDR3 is TGTGCCAGCAGCCACCCAATGGATACGCAGTATTTT. Translation: CASSHPMDTQYF.

This clonotype was picked up many times. J is TRBJ1-1 and V is TRBV4-3, with 8 bases fitting TRBD1. Germline V lookup: CDR1 LGHNA, CDR2 YSLEER. The CDR3 consists of 15 residues. With 0 bases clipped from V and 5 bases from J, the junction kept 5 bases outside the gene matches. The DNA of the CDR3 is TGCGCCAGCAGCCAAGATCAGGGGGCTGGAACTGAAGCTTTCTTT. Its protein is CASSQDQGAGTEAFF.

This clonotype was observed many times. The V call is TRBV7-3, the J call TRBJ2-1, with a weak D call TRBD2 (6 bases). Germline loops: CDR1 SGHTA, CDR2 FQGTGA. The CDR3 is 16 residues long. Trimming took off 1 base at V and 1 base at J, with 11 bases between the two ends. This CDR3 is CASSLRSAGSYNEQFF. CDR3 sequence (DNA): TGTGCCAGCAGCTTAAGGTCTGCGGGATCCTACAATGAGCAGTTCTTC.

The sample holds a few counts of this clonotype. V is TRBV20-1 and J is TRBJ2-1; 7 positions agree with TRBD1. The CDR3 has 14 amino acids. V shed 2 bases, J shed 4 bases, and the junction held 5 bases outside the gene matches. Germline-derived CDR1 and CDR2 are DFQATT and SNEGSKA (reference sequence). The CDR3 region has the DNA TGCAGTGCTAGACCGATGGGACAGTACAATGAGCAGTTCTTC. This codes for CSARPMGQYNEQFF.

The chain joins TRBV14 to TRBJ2-1; 12 positions agree with TRBD2. This CDR3 is built from 18 residues. Unmatched junction bases numbered 14, after V lost 4 bases and J lost 7 bases. The germline V gene encodes CDR1 SGHDN and CDR2 FVKESK. In DNA form, the CDR3 reads TGTGCCAGCAGCCCCCTACTAGCGGGAGGCACTAGGGGGAATGAGCAGTTCTTC. This sequence encodes CASSPLLAGGTRGNEQFF.

The chain uses TRBV5-1 and TRBJ2-1, with D perhaps matching TRBD1 or TRBD2 (5 bases each). The germline V gene encodes CDR1 SGHRS and CDR2 YFSETQ. The CDR3 runs 13 residues. The V gene lost 4 bases and the J gene lost 9 bases, with 14 bases spanning the gap. The CDR3 loop reads CASSPSGATEQFF. Here the CDR3 DNA reads TGCGCCAGCAGCCCGTCCGGGGCCACTGAGCAGTTCTTC.

This clonotype was seen ten or more times. The chain carries TRBV28 and TRBJ1-4; D uncertain. There are 15 residues in the CDR3. V was cut by 4 bases and J by 4 bases, with 13 bases left in between. The germline gives CDR1 MDHEN, CDR2 SYDVKM. CDR3: CASSSIGTHNEKLFF. The CDR3 DNA reads as TGTGCCAGCAGTTCAATCGGAACCCATAATGAAAAACTGTTTTTT.

This clonotype was observed many times. The chain recombines TRBV9 with TRBJ2-7, with TRBD1 matching over 9 bases. Germline CDR1 and CDR2: SGDLS and YYNGEE. CDR3 length: 13 residues. The ends lost 0 bases at V and 5 bases at J; junction bases unmatched: 0. The CDR3 is CASSVGQGDEQYF. The CDR3 DNA reads as TGTGCCAGCAGCGTAGGACAGGGGGACGAGCAGTACTTC.

This clonotype showed up many times. The chain joins TRBV6-1 to TRBJ2-7; no clear D gene. This CDR3 has 11 residues. V lost 1 base to trimming and J lost 10 bases, with 8 bases between them. From germline, CDR1 is MNHNS and CDR2 SASEGT. CDR3 bases: TGTGCCAGCAGTGAAGGAGAGGTACAGTACTTC. The encoded protein is CASSEGEVQYF.

The chain employs TRBV15 and TRBJ1-1; a possible D gene is TRBD1 (5 bases). Germline-derived CDR1 and CDR2 are LNHNV and YYDKDF (reference sequence). The V and J ends lost 7 bases and 0 bases respectively, with 15 bases between them. The CDR3 is made up of 15 amino acids. The CDR3 sequence: CATTLRGSVNTEAFF. Written as DNA, the CDR3 is TGTGCCACCACCTTGAGGGGCTCGGTGAACACTGAAGCTTTCTTT. Based on the CDR3 plus reference TRBV15 and TRBJ1-1, the full variable domain is DAMVIQNPRYQVTQFGKPVTLSCSQTLNHNVMYWYQQKSSQAPKLLFHYYDKDFNNEADTPDNFQSRRPNTSFCFLDIRSPGLGDTAMYLCATTLRGSVNTEAFFGQGTRLTVV.